Below are 21 T cell receptor beta chains sequenced from a single sample in a study of blood T cell repertoires in COVID-19. Clones were sequenced by immunoSEQ multiplex PCR, and TCRdb holds only the in-frame ones, with some missing. Here the sample spans 300,000 to 350,000 clones, roughly nine tenths being singletons. Source material: peripheral blood. The receptor source for this set is a woman aged 55-70 years with COVID-19, enrolled during active disease.

J is TRBJ2-3 and V is TRBV6-5, with D tentatively TRBD2 (5 bases). Germline CDR1 reads MNHEY; CDR2 reads SVGAGI. This CDR3 has 13 amino acids. Trimming left V 5 bases short and J 6 bases short, with 12 bases between. The chain's CDR3 is CASSLNPGDTQYF. The CDR3 DNA follows: TGTGCCAGCAGTCTGAACCCGGGGGATACGCAGTATTTT.

The genes are TRBV11-3 and TRBJ2-1; the D gene is possibly TRBD1 (6 bases). The germline CDR1 and CDR2 sequences are SGHNT and YENEEA. V was cut by 5 bases and J by 8 bases, with 10 bases left in between. This CDR3 is 12 amino acids long. The CDR3 loop reads CASSLNRDEQFF. The CDR3 coding sequence is TGTGCCAGCAGCCTCAACAGGGATGAGCAGTTCTTC. Using reference TRBV11-3 and TRBJ2-1 for the parts outside the CDR3, the full variable domain is EAGVVQSPRYKIIEKKQPVAFWCNPISGHNTLYWYLQNLGQGPELLIRYENEEAVDDSQLPKDRFSAERLKGVDSTLKIQPAELGDSAVYLCASSLNRDEQFFGPGTRLTVL.

This chain joins TRBV9 and TRBJ2-5, with a tentative D call TRBD2 (6 bases). Germline loops: CDR1 SGDLS, CDR2 YYNGEE. The V end lost 1 base, the J end lost 5 bases, and 21 bases lay between the germline ends. The CDR3 contains 17 residues. This chain's CDR3 is CASSVSSGVSFRETQYF. CDR3 nucleotide sequence: TGTGCCAGCAGCGTATCTTCGGGGGTTTCCTTCCGGGAGACCCAGTACTTC.

The rearrangement uses TRBV19 and TRBJ1-4; tentative D call: TRBD1 (6 bases). This CDR3 has 18 residues. Germline assignment: CDR1 LNHDA and CDR2 SQIVND (reference sequence). With 3 bases removed from V and 7 bases from J, the gap between germline ends came to 24 bases. CDR3 coding DNA: TGTGCCAGTAGTATTTCCTCCGGGACACTTTTGAGGAGTGAAAAACTGTTTTTT. This sequence encodes CASSISSGTLLRSEKLFF.

The chain links TRBV5-4 to TRBJ2-1; 7 nucleotides line up with TRBD2. The CDR3 has 16 residues. CDR1 and CDR2 from the germline V gene are SGHNT and YYREEE (reference sequence). J was trimmed by 6 bases and V by 1 base; bases with no gene match: 10. The CDR3 sequence: CASSLSIGPGGNEQFF. DNA for the CDR3: TGTGCCAGCAGCTTGAGTATCGGTCCGGGGGGCAATGAGCAGTTCTTC.

The V gene is TRBV6-5, the J gene TRBJ1-1, with D tentatively TRBD1 (5 bases). The CDR3 is 14 residues long. Germline loops: CDR1 MNHEY, CDR2 SVGAGI. The germline V and J ends were trimmed by 3 bases and 4 bases, with 12 bases remaining between them. CDR3 protein: CASSYGGAGTEAFF. CDR3 DNA sequence: TGTGCCAGCAGTTATGGGGGAGCGGGCACTGAAGCTTTCTTT.

This chain joins TRBV19 and TRBJ1-3; no clear D gene. Looked up from germline, CDR1 is LNHDA and CDR2 is SQIVND (reference sequence). There are 14 residues in the CDR3. V dropped 0 bases and J dropped 4 bases, with 7 bases sitting between them. CDR3 region: CASSIDTGGNTIYF. CDR3 sequence (DNA): TGTGCCAGTAGTATAGATACGGGAGGAAACACCATATATTTT.

This clone was picked up one time. This chain uses TRBV21-1 with TRBJ1-6; TRBD1 is taken as the D call from the table, unchecked against the DNA. TRBV21-1 is described as a pseudogene. This CDR3 spans 15 amino acids. This CDR3 is CASSSRDSDNSPLHF. The CDR3 nucleotides read TGTGCCAGCAGCAGCCGGGACAGCGATAATTCACCCCTCCACTTT.

J is TRBJ2-7 and V is TRBV7-2, with 8 bases that match TRBD1. Unmatched junction bases numbered 8, after V lost 2 bases and J lost 5 bases. CDR3 length: 15 residues. Germline V CDR1 and CDR2: SGHTA, FQGNSA. The CDR3 nucleotides read TGTGCCAGCAGCTTAATCCCCCCAGGGGGCGACGAGCAGTACTTC. Translating it yields CASSLIPPGGDEQYF.

The chain recombines TRBV5-1 with TRBJ2-1, with D possibly TRBD1 on 7 matching bases. This CDR3 is built from 15 residues. Germline V gene lookup returns CDR1 SGHRS and CDR2 YFSETQ. Trimming cost V 4 bases and J 7 bases, with 18 bases left between them. The DNA for the CDR3 is TGCGCCAGCAGCGTGCCTAAGACAGGGAGGAATGAGCAGTTCTTC. This sequence encodes CASSVPKTGRNEQFF.

The chain carries TRBV7-8 and TRBJ2-7; D gene ambiguous. Per the germline V gene, CDR1 is SGHVS and CDR2 is FQNEAQ. Between the trimmed V and J ends, which lost 5 bases and 2 bases, there was a span of 13 bases. The CDR3 contains 14 residues. DNA of the CDR3: TGTGCCAGCAGCCCCTGGAGCCGGGCCTACGAGCAGTACTTC. This sequence encodes CASSPWSRAYEQYF.

This chain joins TRBV5-6 and TRBJ1-2; weak D call: TRBD1 (6 bases). There are 16 residues in the CDR3. Germline CDR1 is SGHDT and CDR2 is YYEEEE. V was pared by 5 bases and J by 5 bases, with 22 bases between. The CDR3 spells CASSHAGATSRYGYTF. The CDR3 region has the DNA TGTGCCAGCAGTCATGCAGGGGCCACCTCGAGGTATGGCTACACCTTC. The full variable domain, rest sourced from reference TRBV5-6 and TRBJ1-2, is DAGVTQSPTHLIKTRGQQVTLRCSPKSGHDTVSWYQQALGQGPQFIFQYYEEEERQRGNFPDRFSGHQFPNYSSELNVNALLLGDSALYLCASSHAGATSRYGYTFGSGTRLTVV.

The chain links TRBV30 to TRBJ1-2; tentative D call: TRBD1 (5 bases). CDR1 and CDR2 (germline): GTSNPN, SVGIG (reference sequence). V was shortened by 5 bases and J by 0 bases, with 10 bases between the two germline ends. The CDR3 totals 13 residues. In DNA form, the CDR3 reads TGTGCCTGGCTACAGGTTCCTAACTATGGCTACACCTTC. As protein: CAWLQVPNYGYTF.

The genes are TRBV4-2 and TRBJ2-1; 10 bases match TRBD1. The CDR3 runs 17 residues. Unmatched junction bases numbered 10, after V lost 0 bases and J lost 8 bases. Germline lookup yields CDR1 LGHNA and CDR2 YNFKEQ. The CDR3 reads CASSQDPGQGLGDEQFF. CDR3 DNA: TGTGCCAGCAGCCAAGATCCGGGACAGGGGTTAGGCGATGAGCAGTTCTTC.

The chain recombines TRBV9 with TRBJ2-1; perhaps TRBD2 as D (5 bases). The ends were cut back, 4 bases at V and 7 bases at J, with 18 bases in the middle. Germline assignment: CDR1 SGDLS and CDR2 YYNGEE. CDR3 length: 15 residues. The CDR3 sequence is CASSPRDRWENEQFF. The DNA of the CDR3 is TGTGCCAGCAGCCCCCGGGATAGGTGGGAAAATGAGCAGTTCTTC.

Of note for this clone: This same CDR3 is encoded by further DNA sequences in the sample. The chain joins TRBV9 to TRBJ1-3; no definite D call. The V and J ends lost 0 bases and 0 bases respectively, with 7 bases between them. The CDR3 has 15 residues. The germline V gene encodes CDR1 SGDLS and CDR2 YYNGEE. The CDR3 DNA is TGTGCCAGCAGCGTAGATTCTTACTCTGGAAACACCATATATTTT. It yields the protein CASSVDSYSGNTIYF.

J is TRBJ2-1 and V is TRBV5-1; 8 bases map to TRBD2. Germline loops: CDR1 SGHRS, CDR2 YFSETQ. The CDR3 is 14 amino acids. The junction had 6 bases not matched to a gene; V was cut back by 4 bases and J by 6 bases. The chain's CDR3 is CASSLVAGSNEQFF. The DNA for the CDR3 is TGCGCCAGCAGCCTGGTAGCGGGGAGCAATGAGCAGTTCTTC.

V is TRBV5-4 and J is TRBJ2-2; D possibly corresponds to TRBD1 (6 bases). V gave up 1 base and J gave up 5 bases, with 9 bases separating them. The CDR3 totals 14 residues. Germline CDR1 and CDR2: SGHNT and YYREEE (reference sequence). The DNA for the CDR3 is TGTGCCAGCAGCTTGACAGGGTTAACCGGGGAGCTGTTTTTT. Amino acid sequence: CASSLTGLTGELFF.

The chain recombines TRBV10-1 with TRBJ2-1, with a weak D call TRBD2 (5 bases). The CDR3 is 15 residues long. Looked up from germline, CDR1 is WNHNN and CDR2 is SYGVQD (reference sequence). Trimming shortened V by 0 bases and J by 2 bases, and 8 bases separated the two germline ends. CDR3 nucleotides: TGCGCCAGCAGTGAGTCGGGCGGGCCCTACAATGAGCAGTTCTTC. This gives the protein CASSESGGPYNEQFF.

As to this clone: This same CDR3 is encoded by further DNA sequences in the sample. J is TRBJ1-5 and V is TRBV18; TRBD1 aligns across 7 bases. After removal of 5 bases from V and 2 bases from J, the junction contained 6 bases not matched to a gene. There are 15 residues in the CDR3. Germline values: CDR1 KGHSH, CDR2 LQKENI. Written as DNA, the CDR3 is TGTGCCAGCTCATCGACAGGGTTGGGCAATCAGCCCCAGCATTTT. Protein: CASSSTGLGNQPQHF.

This clone showed up just a few times. The V and J genes are TRBV7-2 and TRBJ2-7, with TRBD2 as a possible D gene (5 bases). Germline CDR1 and CDR2: SGHTA and FQGNSA. The CDR3 consists of 15 residues. The V end was cut by 5 bases, the J end by 4 bases, with 18 bases between. The CDR3 bases are TGTGCCAGCAGCCCGGGGATCTCGCGATTATACGAGCAGTACTTC. Its protein is CASSPGISRLYEQYF.